Below, one TCR beta chain is given with its context. The sample is drawn from a study of cytomegalovirus exposure and HLA in healthy donors. Germline V CDR1 and CDR2: SEHNR, FQNEAQ (reference sequence). The CDR3 is 16 residues long. V was pared by 5 bases and J by 0 bases, with 14 bases between. 13 Jbeta primers and 60 Vbeta primers were used for the PCR. The protocol was immunoSEQ multiplex PCR, while the TCRdb copy is restricted to in-frame clones and leaves out a portion. The data contain roughly 160,000 clones, roughly 80% of them seen just once; the ten biggest clones take up around 5%. This clonotype was sampled from a man aged 30 to 45 in good health and CMV-seronegative. The gene calls are TRBV7-9 and TRBJ1-5; no clear D gene. Sequencing was done on a sample of PBMCs. In DNA form, the CDR3 reads TGTGCCAGCAGCGCACTACGGGGAAATAGCAATCAGCCCCAGCATTTT. It translates to CASSALRGNSNQPQHF.